These 10 T cell receptor beta chains were sequenced from one sample in a study of CD8+ T cells in alopecia areata. Extraction and reverse transcription of RNA yielded cDNA as the sequencing template. Method: immunoSEQ multiplex PCR; TCRdb's copy keeps in-frame clones and lacks some. This table holds under 350,000 clones, more than 45% found once. The treatment: oral pan-JAK inhibitor, 5-10 mg twice daily. The sample consisted of CD4+ T cells sorted from blood, taken at week 24, from a patient treated with tofacitinib. The origin of the receptors is a human donor with alopecia areata.

This clone was counted only a few times. The chain is built from TRBV4-1 and TRBJ1-3; tentative D call: TRBD1 (5 bases). Germline-derived CDR1 and CDR2 are MGHRA and YSYEKL. The CDR3 is made up of 17 amino acids. The V and J ends lost 6 bases and 7 bases respectively, with 25 bases between them. The CDR3 DNA sequence: TGCGCCAGCAGATCACTGGTGACAGAGGGAAAAGGGAACACCATATATTTT. Its translation is CASRSLVTEGKGNTIYF.

This clone was counted only a few times. The rearrangement joins TRBV12-5 to TRBJ1-2; perhaps TRBD1 as D (5 bases). With 4 bases removed from V and 7 bases from J, the gap between germline ends came to 16 bases. CDR3 length: 14 residues. Per germline, CDR1 LGHNT and CDR2 FRNRAP. CDR3 sequence (DNA): TGTGCTAGTGGTTGGACATCCGTGGTGGGTGGCTACACCTTC. Translation gives CASGWTSVVGGYTF.

The CDR3, as DNA: TGCGCCAGCGCCTTGGCGGGTAGGCCAGATACGCAGTATTTT. Its protein is CASALAGRPDTQYF. V and J are TRBV5-1 and TRBJ2-3; D perhaps matches TRBD2 (5 bases). From germline, CDR1 is SGHRS and CDR2 YFSETQ. Trimming took off 7 bases at V and 4 bases at J, with 16 bases between the two ends. This CDR3 is 14 amino acids long.

The rearrangement uses TRBV5-1 and TRBJ2-1, with D perhaps given as TRBD1 or TRBD2 (5 bases each). Germline CDR1 SGHRS, CDR2 YFSETQ. The CDR3 is 16 residues long. Trimming left V 7 bases short and J 8 bases short, with 25 bases between. The chain's CDR3 is CASRPLVARAGDEQFF. In DNA, the CDR3 is TGCGCCAGCCGACCATTGGTGGCCAGGGCGGGCGATGAGCAGTTCTTC. Variable domain in full (rest from reference TRBV5-1 and TRBJ2-1): KAGVTQTPRYLIKTRGQQVTLSCSPISGHRSVSWYQQTPGQGLQFLFEYFSETQRNKGNFPGRFSGRQFSNSRSEMNVSTLELGDSALYLCASRPLVARAGDEQFFGPGTRLTVL.

This clone was observed a few times. The chain links TRBV6-5 to TRBJ2-5, with D tentatively TRBD2 (6 bases). Germline V CDR1 and CDR2: MNHEY, SVGAGI. The CDR3 contains 14 residues. With 8 bases removed from V and 5 bases from J, the gap between germline ends came to 18 bases. CDR3 sequence: CASSYRGSGETQYF. The CDR3 region has the DNA TGTGCCAGCTCATATCGGGGGTCAGGGGAGACCCAGTACTTC.

V gene TRBV5-4 combines with J gene TRBJ2-5; the D gene could be TRBD1 or TRBD2 (7 bases each). Germline V gives CDR1 SGHNT, CDR2 YYREEE (reference sequence). The CDR3 totals 14 residues. The V end lost 3 bases, the J end lost 3 bases, and 12 bases lay between the germline ends. The CDR3 DNA reads TGTGCCAGCAGCTGGGGGGGACAGAAAGAGACCCAGTACTTC. It specifies CASSWGGQKETQYF.

The chain couples TRBV29-1 to TRBJ1-1; D is possibly TRBD1 (5 bases). The CDR3 spans 13 residues. Trimming took off 7 bases at V and 1 base at J, with 13 bases between the two ends. Germline assignment: CDR1 SQVTM and CDR2 ANQGSEA. CDR3 in amino acids: CSAGVGGNTEAFF. The CDR3, as DNA: TGCAGCGCTGGGGTCGGGGGGAACACTGAAGCTTTCTTT.

The chain recombines TRBV4-1 with TRBJ1-1, with D unclear. The V and J ends lost 4 bases and 1 base respectively, with 19 bases between them. Germline values: CDR1 MGHRA, CDR2 YSYEKL. This CDR3 has 17 residues. Here the CDR3 DNA reads TGCGCCAGCAGCCCCCCGAGGCCCTTTGTGGGGAACACTGAAGCTTTCTTT. Its translation: CASSPPRPFVGNTEAFF.

The genes are TRBV6-6 and TRBJ2-2, with a weak D call TRBD2 (5 bases). Germline V gene data show CDR1 as MNHNY and CDR2 as SVGAGI (reference sequence). The CDR3 totals 14 residues. V lost 7 bases and J lost 3, with 12 bases in between. The CDR3 nucleotides read TGTGCCAGCACCTGGAGCGGCGACACCGGGGAGCTGTTTTTT. Residues: CASTWSGDTGELFF.

This clone was detected only a few times. The J gene is TRBJ2-1, the V gene TRBV29-1, with D possibly being TRBD1 (5 bases). Germline values: CDR1 SQVTM, CDR2 ANQGSEA. The V gene lost 3 bases and the J gene lost 5 bases, with 11 bases spanning the gap. This CDR3 is 13 amino acids long. The DNA of the CDR3 is TGCAGCGTTGAGACAGCGATTAACAATGAGCAGTTCTTC. This sequence encodes CSVETAINNEQFF.